A single sample gave rise to the 12 T cell receptor beta chains below, sequenced in a study of T cell responses to AZD1222 COVID-19 vaccine listed by TCRdb under 2021. The time point label of this sample denotes: about 28 days (+/-7) after the second vaccine dose. The treatment or condition label for this specimen denotes: meningococcal conjugate vaccine given as trial control. Preparation of the library involved the immunoSEQ multiplex PCR assay. TCRdb took this table from immuneACCESS and kept in-frame rearrangements with V and J called. Such tables lack part of the clones; where checked against another copy, unresolved V genes explain under half of the gap, and the rest is unexplained. The sample yields 130,000 to 150,000 clones; roughly 90% were counted once. Of the sample, under 7% is held by the ten largest clones. The sample in question was peripheral blood, obtained 28 days after the second dose of the MenACWY control vaccine. The source of these receptors is an adult who received the MenACWY meningococcal vaccine as a control.

This rearrangement joins TRBV28 to TRBJ1-4, with 10 bases that match TRBD1. V lost 9 bases, J lost 5 bases, and 6 bases stayed unmatched. Germline V gives CDR1 MDHEN, CDR2 SYDVKM. The CDR3 runs 14 residues. As DNA, the CDR3 is TGTGCCAGTGCTCGGACAGGGGGGAATGAAAAACTGTTTTTT. It specifies CASARTGGNEKLFF.

The V gene is TRBV7-2, the J gene TRBJ2-7, with 7 bases identical to TRBD1. The CDR3 covers 14 residues. V lost 5 bases and J lost 2; bases outside the gene matches: 6. Germline CDR1 reads SGHTA; CDR2 reads FQGNSA. The CDR3 DNA sequence: TGTGCCAGCAGCCCCGGGACAGTTACCTACGAGCAGTACTTC. Its protein is CASSPGTVTYEQYF. Combining the CDR3 with reference TRBV7-2 and TRBJ2-7 gives the whole variable domain GAGVSQSPSNKVTEKGKDVELRCDPISGHTALYWYRQSLGQGLEFLIYFQGNSAPDKSGLPSDRFSAERTGGSVSTLTIQRTQQEDSAVYLCASSPGTVTYEQYFGPGTRLTVT.

V usage is TRBV30 and J usage is TRBJ2-3; D perhaps matches TRBD1 (5 bases). The CDR3 totals 12 residues. Germline CDR1 reads GTSNPN; CDR2 reads SVGIG (reference sequence). In nucleotides, the CDR3 is TGTGCGTCGGCGGTGGGGCATCGTACGCAGTATTTT. Protein: CASAVGHRTQYF.

The V call is TRBV19, the J call TRBJ2-3; the match to TRBD2 covers 14 bases. Germline values: CDR1 LNHDA, CDR2 SQIVND (reference sequence). The length of the CDR3 is 16 residues. Germline trimming cut 5 bases from V and 6 bases from J; bases unmatched to any gene: 7. The CDR3, as DNA: TGTGCCAGTAGTTCGGGACTAGCGGGAGCGTACGATACGCAGTATTTT. Translation gives CASSSGLAGAYDTQYF.

The rearrangement uses TRBV29-1 and TRBJ1-1; D remains ambiguous. Germline assignment: CDR1 SQVTM and CDR2 ANQGSEA. The CDR3 length is 12 residues. The ends were cut back, 6 bases at V and 1 base at J, with 9 bases in the middle. The CDR3, as DNA: TGCAGCGTAAGACTCTCGAACACTGAAGCTTTCTTT. Its protein product is CSVRLSNTEAFF.

The chain links TRBV2 to TRBJ2-7; D remains unclear. Germline-derived CDR1 and CDR2 are SNHLY and FYNNEI. The CDR3 has 13 residues. V was shortened by 4 bases and J by 5 bases, with 12 bases between the two germline ends. The chain's CDR3 is CASSVTQRNEQYF. The CDR3 bases are TGTGCCAGCAGTGTAACCCAGAGGAACGAGCAGTACTTC.

V usage is TRBV5-5 and J usage is TRBJ2-5; 7 bases agree with TRBD1. Per the germline V gene, CDR1 is SGHKS and CDR2 is YYEKEE (reference sequence). With 4 bases clipped from V and 2 bases from J, the junction kept 5 bases outside the gene matches. This CDR3 is built from 14 residues. The CDR3 loop reads CASSRDSFQETQYF. CDR3 DNA: TGTGCCAGCAGCAGGGACAGCTTTCAAGAGACCCAGTACTTC.

This chain's CDR3 is CASSMGDSGNTIYF. For the CDR3, the DNA is TGCGCCAGCAGCATGGGGGACTCTGGAAACACCATATATTTT. The chain joins TRBV5-1 to TRBJ1-3; weak D call: TRBD1 (5 bases). CDR3 size: 14 residues. Trimming removed 4 bases from V and 0 bases from J, with 8 bases in between. Germline V lookup: CDR1 SGHRS, CDR2 YFSETQ.

V is TRBV29-1 and J is TRBJ1-1; TRBD1 matches 10 bases. The CDR3 sequence is 14 residues long. The germline CDR1 and CDR2 sequences are SQVTM and ANQGSEA. V shed 6 bases, J shed 1 base, and the junction held 5 bases outside the gene matches. This chain's CDR3 is CSVGGTGENTEAFF. The CDR3 nucleotides read TGCAGCGTCGGGGGGACAGGGGAGAACACTGAAGCTTTCTTT.

The chain employs TRBV7-9 and TRBJ1-2, with 8 positions matching TRBD1. V shed 4 bases and J 7 bases; nucleotides not matched to a gene: 8. Germline CDR1 SEHNR, CDR2 FQNEAQ (reference sequence). The CDR3 extends over 14 amino acids. The chain's CDR3 is CASSSLTGDSGYTF. The DNA for the CDR3 is TGTGCCAGCAGCTCGCTGACAGGGGATAGTGGCTACACCTTC.

The chain carries TRBV5-1 and TRBJ2-2; unclear D gene. CDR3 length equals 15 residues. The germline V gene encodes CDR1 SGHRS and CDR2 YFSETQ. With 4 bases removed from V and 2 bases from J, the gap between germline ends came to 12 bases. The DNA of the CDR3 is TGCGCCAGCAGCGCCGCGGTAGGCAACACCGGGGAGCTGTTTTTT. This codes for CASSAAVGNTGELFF.

The J gene is TRBJ1-3, the V gene TRBV9; 7 positions match TRBD1. The CDR3 is made up of 16 amino acids. Germline assignment: CDR1 SGDLS and CDR2 YYNGEE. The V and J ends lost 4 bases and 3 bases, in that order; junction bases with no gene match: 10. The CDR3 nucleotides read TGTGCCAGCAGCACCCCGAGAGGGGGCCGTGGAAACACCATATATTTT. Translating gives CASSTPRGGRGNTIYF.